A selection of T cell receptor beta chains follows, all from one sample in a study of PD-1 blockade in classical Hodgkin lymphoma. Sequencing was performed with immunoSEQ multiplex PCR; in TCRdb, only in-frame clones are kept and a portion is missing. The table has 25,000 or so clones, approximately 67% seen once; the top ten hold about 11%. The starting material was peripheral blood mononuclear cells (PBMCs), obtained before the second cycle of nivolumab. The receptor source for this set is a human donor with classical Hodgkin lymphoma. Each CDR3 is given with its conserved first and last residue. Each record gives: J gene, V gene, clone size, D gene, CDR3 DNA, CDR3 protein. A D gene is named only where the DNA matches it firmly. Only part of the rows carry a size: once, few, many, or a class if the clone is expanded.

TRBJ2-5	TRBV19	few	NA	TGTGCCAGTAGCTGGGACCGCGAGGAGACCCAGTACTTC	CASSWDREETQYF
TRBJ2-1	TRBV2	NA	TRBD1	TGTGCCAGCAGTGGGGACAGGGGTATTGGTGAGCAGTTCTTC	CASSGDRGIGEQFF
TRBJ1-2	TRBV27	NA	NA	TGTGCCAGCACCTTGCGTCAGGGGCATGGCTACACCTTC	CASTLRQGHGYTF
TRBJ2-7	TRBV28	NA	TRBD1	TGTGCCAGCAGCCCTACGTGGACAGGGGCCGAGCAGTACTTC	CASSPTWTGAEQYF
TRBJ2-5	TRBV4-2	NA	TRBD1	TGTGCCAGCAGCCTGGGGACAGGCCAAGAGACCCAGTACTTC	CASSLGTGQETQYF
TRBJ2-7	TRBV18	medium-sized	TRBD1	TGTGCCAGCTCACTCCGGGACAGGGGGCCCTACGAGCAGTACTTC	CASSLRDRGPYEQYF
TRBJ2-1	TRBV29-1	NA	TRBD1	TGCAGCGTAAGCTCAGGGGGCTCCTACAATGAGCAGTTCTTC	CSVSSGGSYNEQFF
TRBJ1-6	TRBV30	NA	TRBD1	TGTGCCTGTGCTTGGGACAGGGGTATTTCACCCCTCCACTTT	CACAWDRGISPLHF
TRBJ2-6	TRBV4-1	NA	NA	TGCGCCAGCAGCCAAGGCTCGGGGTACTCTGGGGCCAACGTCCTGACTTTC	CASSQGSGYSGANVLTF
TRBJ2-7	TRBV10-3	NA	NA	TGTGCCATCAGTGGGGGAGGGTTGAAGGGGGCCTACGAGCAGTACTTC	CAISGGGLKGAYEQYF
TRBJ2-7	TRBV11-2	once	NA	TGTGCCAGCACTAAAATGGGGCAGGAGGCCACCTACGAGCAGTACTTC	CASTKMGQEATYEQYF
TRBJ2-7	TRBV7-9	NA	TRBD1	TGTGCCAGCAGCCTAGGACAGGGGAATTCCGAGCAGTACTTC	CASSLGQGNSEQYF
TRBJ2-7	TRBV29-1	NA	NA	TGCAGTATTACTGACGCCAGGGCATCCTACGAGCAGTACTTC	CSITDARASYEQYF
TRBJ2-3	TRBV21-1	NA	NA	TGTGCCAGCAGCTCCATCCCCACAGAATCTAGCGGGAGCGAGTGTGGGTTCACAGATACGCAGTATTTT	CASSSIPTESSGSECGFTDTQYF
TRBJ2-1	TRBV11-2	NA	NA	TGTGCCAGCACTTTAGCCGGGACAAATATTGATGAGCAGTTCTTC	CASTLAGTNIDEQFF
TRBJ2-6	TRBV19	few	NA	TGTGCCAGTAGTTCCTCCCCCGGGGGCGTCTCCTCTGGGGCCAACGTCCTGACTTTC	CASSSSPGGVSSGANVLTF
TRBJ2-3	TRBV7-2	few	TRBD2	TGTGCCAGCAGCTCTCCGGGACTAGGAACAGATACGCAGTATTTT	CASSSPGLGTDTQYF
TRBJ1-5	TRBV18	NA	NA	TGTGCCAGCTCACCACCGGACAGCTATAGCAATCAGCCCCAGCATTTT	CASSPPDSYSNQPQHF
TRBJ2-7	TRBV28	NA	TRBD1	TGTGCCAGCAGGGAGACAGGGGGCTTTTCCCTCGAGCAGTACTTC	CASRETGGFSLEQYF
TRBJ1-4	TRBV4-3	NA	NA	TGCGCCAGCAGCCGGGGGGCGGCTGAAAAACTGTTTTTT	CASSRGAAEKLFF
TRBJ2-2	TRBV2	NA	TRBD2	TGTGCCAGCGCCCGGAGGGAGGGGTACGCCGGGGAGCTGTTTTTT	CASARREGYAGELFF
TRBJ2-7	TRBV9	NA	TRBD1	TGTGCCAGCAGCGTATTCGGACAGGGCTTGGACGAGCAGTACTTC	CASSVFGQGLDEQYF
TRBJ2-5	TRBV28	NA	TRBD2	TGTGCCAGCAGTGGAGCGGGGAGAGAGACCCAGTACTTC	CASSGAGRETQYF
TRBJ1-2	TRBV5-1	NA	TRBD1	TGCGCCAGCAGCTCCCGACAGGGGGGCTATGGCTACACCTTC	CASSSRQGGYGYTF
TRBJ1-5	TRBV28	NA	NA	TGTGCCAGCAGTCCAGTCGACAGTTATCAGCCCCAGCATTTT	CASSPVDSYQPQHF
TRBJ2-7	TRBV6-6	NA	NA	TGTGCCAGCAGTTACACCTCGGTCGAGCAGTACTTC	CASSYTSVEQYF
TRBJ1-3	TRBV28	few	NA	TGTGCCAGCAGTTTACGGATTTCTGGAAACACCATATATTTT	CASSLRISGNTIYF
TRBJ2-3	TRBV29-1	NA	NA	TGCAGCGTTGGGGGCACAGATACGCAGTATTTT	CSVGGTDTQYF
TRBJ2-1	TRBV7-2	few	NA	TGTGCCAGCAGGTTAGACTCATACAATGAGCAGTTCTTC	CASRLDSYNEQFF
TRBJ2-7	TRBV6-5	NA	TRBD2	TGTGCCAGCAGTACTCTAGCGGGATCGACCTACGAGCAGTACTTC	CASSTLAGSTYEQYF
TRBJ2-7	TRBV5-6	NA	NA	TGTGCCAGCAGCACAGAAGCCTACGAGCAGTACTTC	CASSTEAYEQYF
TRBJ2-1	TRBV5-1	NA	NA	TGCGCCAGCACCCTGGGACGGAGCTCCTACAATGAGCAGTTCTTC	CASTLGRSSYNEQFF
TRBJ2-7	TRBV6-1	NA	TRBD1	TGTGCCAGCAGGAGGCAACAGGGGGCGGCATACGAGCAGTACTTC	CASRRQQGAAYEQYF
TRBJ2-5	TRBV11-2	NA	TRBD2	TGTGCCAGCAGCTCTTTCCGATCGACTAGCGGGGGAGAGACCCAGTACTTC	CASSSFRSTSGGETQYF
TRBJ1-4	TRBV9	NA	NA	TGTGCCAGCAGCGTAGTAGGAGGCAATGAAAAACTGTTTTTT	CASSVVGGNEKLFF